This record concerns one TCR beta chain sequence. This specimen comes from a study of technical replicates of blood from several donors. Using immunoSEQ multiplex PCR, the repertoire was profiled, and TCRdb retains in-frame clones only, with some absent. The sample gives roughly 60,000 clones, 91% of which show up once; about 3.8% is in the top ten. The germline gives CDR1 SGHTA, CDR2 FQGTGA. Trimming stripped 7 bases from V and 8 bases from J, with 21 bases between. CDR3 size: 15 residues. The chain carries TRBV7-3 and TRBJ2-1; maybe TRBD2 (6 bases). This sequence was found in a human donor in good health. Some clones in this sample may be carry-over from other donors' samples. The sample taken for sequencing was PBMCs. The CDR3 DNA is TGTGCCAGCACCCCAACGGGGGACCGATTCGATGAGCAGTTCTTC. Its protein product is CASTPTGDRFDEQFF.